The clone carrying this TCR beta chain occurred many times. Antigen specificity is unknown. TCRdb re-called the 5' RACE reads with MiXCR, one entry per CDR3 protein. The data show around 180,000 distinct CDR3 sequences, about 20% seen once. The V gene's germline CDR1 is LGHNA and CDR2 YNFKEQ. CDR3 length: 15 residues. V lost 0 bases and J 6 bases, leaving 12 bases between the germline ends. This sample is part of a study of CD8 T cells in ankylosing spondylitis. General study findings and limits: Both synovial fluid and blood in reactive arthritis had previously been reported to carry some motif variants. The study identified a TCR beta motif of 7 or 8 highly homologous variants that appeared characteristic of ankylosing spondylitis blood. Significantly higher representation of disease-linked clones was reported for matched ankylosing spondylitis synovial fluid.

Sequenced: blood, either unsorted or a sorted T cell fraction (not recorded which). This chain uses TRBV4-2 with TRBJ1-5, with D maybe TRBD1 (6 bases). This clonotype was sampled from a male donor between 10 and 30 years old with ankylosing spondylitis or in good health (not recorded which). CDR3 in DNA: TGTGCCAGCAGCCAAGATCGAGGGGGAGGTCAGCCCCAGCATTTT. This encodes CASSQDRGGGQPQHF.